Each of the 20 T cell receptor beta chains below was sequenced from the same sample in a study of OX40 agonist ivuxolimab in advanced cancers. The data were produced by immunoSEQ multiplex PCR, yet TCRdb's version contains in-frame clones alone and is incomplete. Here the sample spans fewer than 100,000 clones, more than 75% being singletons. Source: CD4+ or CD8+ T cells sorted from blood, taken in a trial of the OX40 agonist ivuxolimab. These receptors were collected from an adult with an advanced solid tumor such as melanoma, head and neck, liver or kidney cancer.

V and J are TRBV5-4 and TRBJ2-7, with 14 nucleotides matching TRBD2. The CDR3 is 16 residues long. Germline CDR1 reads SGHNT; CDR2 reads YYREEE (reference sequence). Losses at the gene ends were 3 bases for V and 6 bases for J; bases not matched to a gene: 8. CDR3 nucleotides: TGTGCCAGCAGCTCGCCGACTAGCGGGAGGGTGGGCGAGCAGTACTTC. It encodes CASSSPTSGRVGEQYF.

The rearrangement links TRBV7-3 to TRBJ2-2; possible D gene TRBD2, 6 bases. CDR3 length: 14 residues. The V gene lost 4 bases and the J gene lost 5 bases, with 11 bases spanning the gap. Looked up from germline, CDR1 is SGHTA and CDR2 is FQGTGA. The CDR3 spells CASSSMGGTGELFF. DNA for the CDR3: TGTGCCAGCAGCTCAATGGGGGGTACCGGGGAGCTGTTTTTT.

This chain links TRBV18 with TRBJ2-7; D is possibly TRBD1 (6 bases). V gave up 3 bases and J gave up 5 bases, with 17 bases separating them. CDR3 length: 15 amino acids. Germline-derived CDR1 and CDR2 are KGHSH and LQKENI. This CDR3 is CASSPVPRGGNEQYF. The CDR3 coding sequence is TGTGCCAGCTCACCTGTTCCCAGGGGCGGTAACGAGCAGTACTTC.

The chain carries TRBV10-3 and TRBJ1-2; TRBD1 aligns across 7 bases. The CDR3 runs to 15 residues. Per germline, CDR1 ENHRY and CDR2 SYGVKD. Germline trimming cut 6 bases from V and 4 bases from J; bases unmatched to any gene: 11. Written as DNA, the CDR3 is TGTGCCATCAGCGGTGGACAGGAATTATTCTATGGCTACACCTTC. It yields the protein CAISGGQELFYGYTF.

The gene calls are TRBV4-3 and TRBJ2-3; D is perhaps TRBD1 or TRBD2 (5 bases each). Germline CDR1 is LGHNA and CDR2 is YSLEER. The V and J ends lost 0 bases and 3 bases respectively, with 19 bases between them. The CDR3 has 18 amino acids. The CDR3 region is CASSQDGWDGTLTDTQYF. For the CDR3, the DNA is TGCGCCAGCAGCCAAGACGGGTGGGATGGGACCCTAACAGATACGCAGTATTTT.

V is TRBV7-2 and J is TRBJ2-7, with a possible D match to TRBD2 (6 bases). Deletions cut 4 bases from V and 1 base from J, with 11 bases between. Per germline, CDR1 SGHTA and CDR2 FQGNSA. The CDR3 is 14 amino acids. Here the CDR3 reads CASSSMGGSYEQYF. The DNA for the CDR3 is TGTGCCAGCAGCTCAATGGGAGGATCCTACGAGCAGTACTTC.

V is TRBV30 and J is TRBJ2-1; 10 bases line up with TRBD2. V was clipped by 2 bases and J by 3 bases; unmatched bases: 10. CDR1 and CDR2 from the germline V gene are GTSNPN and SVGIG (reference sequence). The CDR3 length is 17 residues. CDR3: CAWSRRVSGRYYNEQFF. In DNA, the CDR3 is TGTGCCTGGAGTCGCCGGGTTAGCGGGAGGTACTACAATGAGCAGTTCTTC. The full variable domain, in which reference TRBV30 and TRBJ2-1 provide the parts outside the CDR3, is SQTIHQWPATLVQPVGSPLSLECTVEGTSNPNLYWYRQAAGRGLQLLFYSVGIGQISSEVPQNLSASRPQDRQFILSSKKLLLSDSGFYLCAWSRRVSGRYYNEQFFGPGTRLTVL.

This chain uses TRBV9 with TRBJ2-1; TRBD2 aligns across 13 bases. The V and J ends lost 2 bases and 9 bases, in that order; junction bases with no gene match: 5. Per the germline V gene, CDR1 is SGDLS and CDR2 is YYNGEE. The CDR3 contains 15 residues. DNA of the CDR3: TGTGCCAGCAGCGTCGCGACTAGCGGGAGGCCTGAGCAGTTCTTC. Amino acids: CASSVATSGRPEQFF. Based on the CDR3 plus reference TRBV9 and TRBJ2-1, the full variable domain is DSGVTQTPKHLITATGQRVTLRCSPRSGDLSVYWYQQSLDQGLQFLIQYYNGEERAKGNILERFSAQQFPDLHSELNLSSLELGDSALYFCASSVATSGRPEQFFGPGTRLTVL.

The chain employs TRBV18 and TRBJ1-1; no clear D. Germline V gene sequence: CDR1 KGHSH, CDR2 LQKENI. Trimming left V 6 bases short and J 7 bases short, with 12 bases between. The length of the CDR3 is 12 residues. The CDR3 loop reads CASSVAGDEAFF. As DNA, the CDR3 is TGTGCCAGCTCCGTGGCCGGGGATGAAGCTTTCTTT.

The V call is TRBV2, the J call TRBJ2-5; D remains ambiguous. Germline values: CDR1 SNHLY, CDR2 FYNNEI. Trimming took off 7 bases at V and 1 base at J, with 10 bases between the two ends. The CDR3 runs 13 residues. The CDR3 spells CASIRGSQETQYF. As DNA, the CDR3 is TGTGCCAGCATCCGTGGATCCCAAGAGACCCAGTACTTC.

The CDR3 sequence: CASSILSSGGYNEQFF. The CDR3 nucleotides read TGTGCCAGTAGTATTCTTTCTAGCGGGGGCTACAATGAGCAGTTCTTC. J is TRBJ2-1 and V is TRBV19; 10 bases line up with TRBD2. Trimming removed 3 bases from V and 3 bases from J; junction bases left unmatched: 5. Germline assignment: CDR1 LNHDA and CDR2 SQIVND (reference sequence). The CDR3 covers 16 residues.

J is TRBJ2-3 and V is TRBV6-1; no definite D call. The CDR3 runs to 17 residues. Germline lookup yields CDR1 MNHNS and CDR2 SASEGT. V was clipped by 3 bases and J by 2 bases, with 18 bases between them. The CDR3 here is CASSDWKHARITDTQYF. As DNA, the CDR3 is TGTGCCAGCAGTGATTGGAAACACGCAAGGATCACAGATACGCAGTATTTT.

The J gene is TRBJ2-5, the V gene TRBV9; 9 bases match TRBD2. CDR1 is SGDLS, CDR2 YYNGEE, per germline. V lost 1 base to trimming and J lost 0 bases; unmatched junction nucleotides: 4. The length of the CDR3 is 16 residues. The CDR3 region has the DNA TGTGCCAGCAGCGTATCTAGCGGGAACAACCAAGAGACCCAGTACTTC. Translation: CASSVSSGNNQETQYF. The full variable domain, completed using reference TRBV9 and TRBJ2-5, is DSGVTQTPKHLITATGQRVTLRCSPRSGDLSVYWYQQSLDQGLQFLIQYYNGEERAKGNILERFSAQQFPDLHSELNLSSLELGDSALYFCASSVSSGNNQETQYFGPGTRLLVL.

V gene TRBV7-2 combines with J gene TRBJ1-1; D gene uncertain. This CDR3 contains 13 residues. Germline CDR1 and CDR2: SGHTA and FQGNSA. Trimming stripped 2 bases from V and 0 bases from J, with 4 bases between. CDR3 sequence: CASSLRLNTEAFF. Here the CDR3 DNA reads TGTGCCAGCAGCTTAAGGTTGAACACTGAAGCTTTCTTT.

The chain combines TRBV5-1 with TRBJ2-7; D is uncertain. Trimming took 4 bases from V and 0 from J, leaving 8 bases between them. This CDR3 has 13 amino acids. Germline CDR1 reads SGHRS; CDR2 reads YFSETQ. CDR3 sequence: CASSLVSSYEQYF. CDR3 bases: TGCGCCAGCAGCCTAGTTAGCTCCTACGAGCAGTACTTC.

The V gene is TRBV28, the J gene TRBJ1-2; TRBD1 is a possible D gene (6 bases). V was trimmed by 1 base and J by 6 bases, leaving 15 bases between them. The CDR3 has 15 amino acids. Germline loops: CDR1 MDHEN, CDR2 SYDVKM. CDR3 sequence: CASSLSPVRGNGYTF. For the CDR3, the DNA is TGTGCCAGCAGTTTATCCCCGGTTAGGGGGAATGGCTACACCTTC.

V usage is TRBV2 and J usage is TRBJ2-1; TRBD2 matches at 9 bases. After removal of 6 bases from V and 9 bases from J, the junction contained 18 bases not matched to a gene. The CDR3 runs to 17 residues. Germline assignment: CDR1 SNHLY and CDR2 FYNNEI. CDR3 sequence: CASRKSRGTSRGSEQFF. DNA for the CDR3: TGTGCCAGCAGGAAGAGTCGTGGGACTAGCCGGGGTAGTGAGCAGTTCTTC.

The chain couples TRBV28 to TRBJ1-2; the D is unclear. Trimming stripped 10 bases from V and 4 bases from J, with 10 bases between. Looked up from germline, CDR1 is MDHEN and CDR2 is SYDVKM. CDR3 size: 11 residues. The CDR3 reads CATQKFYGYTF. The DNA for the CDR3 is TGTGCCACTCAGAAGTTCTATGGCTACACCTTC.

The gene calls are TRBV18 and TRBJ1-2; 7 bases match TRBD1. This CDR3 has 16 amino acids. The V gene's germline CDR1 is KGHSH and CDR2 LQKENI. V was clipped by 6 bases and J by 7 bases; unmatched bases: 17. The CDR3 is CASSQGRQGPLFGYTF. The CDR3 nucleotides are TGTGCCAGCTCGCAGGGACGACAGGGACCCCTATTTGGCTACACCTTC.

CDR3 residues: CSVARGSNTGELFF. The CDR3 coding sequence is TGCAGCGTAGCTAGGGGGTCAAACACCGGGGAGCTGTTTTTT. This rearrangement joins TRBV29-1 to TRBJ2-2, with D perhaps TRBD1 (6 bases). In germline, CDR1 is SQVTM, CDR2 ANQGSEA. This CDR3 is 14 amino acids long. V was cut by 6 bases and J by 2 bases, with 13 bases left in between.